This TCR beta chain appears in the sequencing data of a study of spatial heterogeneity in lung cancer. In the study overall: When available, follow-up PBMC samples taken a median of roughly 26 months after resection were sequenced.

By share, this clonotype ranks as medium-sized. This beta chain is an off-target read within a library intended for alpha chains, so its frequency means little. This sample's time point: blood at routine non-recurrence follow-up after resection. Looked up from germline, CDR1 is MNHEY and CDR2 is SVGEGT. CDR3 size: 15 residues. With 5 bases clipped from V and 6 bases from J, the junction kept 9 bases outside the gene matches. Using its own MiXCR run on the 5' RACE reads, TCRdb lists one record per CDR3 protein. The sample lists around 2,400 distinct CDR3 sequences, less than 30% seen once, with roughly a quarter in the top ten.

The sequences come from PBMCs, collected at follow-up. This sequence joins TRBV6-2 or TRBV6-3 and TRBJ2-7; 11 bases line up with TRBD2. The TCR sequence derives from a male donor with early-stage non-small cell lung cancer. The chain's CDR3 is CASSLELAGAIEQYF. Here the CDR3 DNA reads TGTGCCAGCAGTCTCGAACTAGCGGGAGCTATCGAGCAGTACTTC.